Listed here is a single T cell receptor (beta chain). The ends lost 7 bases at V and 6 bases at J; junction bases unmatched: 7. CDR3 length: 14 amino acids. Germline V gives CDR1 SGHNT, CDR2 YYREEE (reference sequence). The data belong to a study of blood T cell repertoires in COVID-19. Assay used: immunoSEQ multiplex PCR; TCRdb lists only in-frame clones, some missing. The sample carries some 300,000 clones, 87% recorded once. V usage is TRBV5-4 and J usage is TRBJ2-3; 11 bases align to TRBD2. This clonotype was obtained from a young man with active or convalescent COVID-19. What was sequenced was peripheral blood. The CDR3 sequence: CASSTSGSVDTQYF. In DNA form, the CDR3 reads TGTGCCAGCTCAACTAGCGGGAGCGTCGATACGCAGTATTTT.